This T cell receptor (beta chain) came from a study of shared clonotypes between healthy human individuals. About the research overall: The donors, a couple of women and a few men, were aged 18 to 49.

Each cell subset's genomic DNA was divided evenly among several immunoSEQ plates. TCRdb's table, derived via immunoSEQ multiplex PCR, lists solely in-frame clones and lacks some. Among over 2,000,000 clones listed, about 93% were seen once. This CDR3 is built from 15 residues. Trimming cost V 0 bases and J 4 bases, with 13 bases left between them. Germline CDR1 WNHNN, CDR2 SYGVQD (reference sequence). The naive CD8 fraction comprised CD45RO-negative cells positively selected for CCR7 and excluded terminally differentiated effector memory CD45RA+ cells. This clonotype was obtained from a man in his late teens or twenties in good health. Some clones in this sample may be carry-over from other donors' samples. The chain is built from TRBV10-1 and TRBJ2-7; D possibly uses TRBD1 or TRBD2 (5 bases each). The sequencing input was naive CD8+ T cells from PBMCs. CDR3 nucleotide sequence: TGCGCCAGCAGTGAGTCCGGGACGGAAATTTACGAGCAGTACTTC. This translates into CASSESGTEIYEQYF.